Below, 4 T cell receptor beta chains from the same sample are listed, as sequenced in a study of T cell repertoires in cytomegalovirus infection. TCRdb passed the reads through MiXCR, listing each CDR3 protein once. Of about 740,000 distinct CDR3 sequences detected, roughly 36% appear once; the ten largest clones hold under 3%. Sequencing was done on a sample of PBMCs. Every receptor here comes from a human donor in good health (CMV status not recorded). Some clones in this sample may be carry-over from other donors' samples.

This rearrangement joins TRBV7-6 to TRBJ2-2; a weak D match, TRBD2 (8 bases). Trimming took 5 bases from V and 4 from J, leaving 14 bases between them. Per germline, CDR1 SGHVS and CDR2 FNYEAQ. The CDR3 spans 15 residues. CDR3 region: CASSPREGATGELFF. The CDR3 DNA follows: TGTGCCAGCAGCCCCCGGGAGGGGGCCACCGGGGAGCTGTTTTTT. Full variable domain (remainder filled in from reference TRBV7-6 and TRBJ2-2): GAGVSQSPRYKVTKRGQDVALRCDPISGHVSLYWYRQALGQGPEFLTYFNYEAQQDKSGLPNDRFSAERPEGSISTLTIQRTEQRDSAMYRCASSPREGATGELFFGEGSRLTVL.

In this sample, this clonotype turned up a few times. The V call is TRBV7-9, the J call TRBJ2-2; possible D gene TRBD1, 6 bases. Trimming took 3 bases from V and 2 from J, leaving 10 bases between them. The length of the CDR3 is 15 residues. Germline loops: CDR1 SEHNR, CDR2 FQNEAQ (reference sequence). CDR3 DNA sequence: TGTGCCAGCAGCTTCCTACAGGGTAACACCGGGGAGCTGTTTTTT. Translation: CASSFLQGNTGELFF.

This clonotype was detected a few times. The rearrangement links TRBV28 to TRBJ2-7; maybe TRBD1 (5 bases). From germline, CDR1 is MDHEN and CDR2 SYDVKM. The CDR3 loop spans 14 amino acids. Deletions cut 1 base from V and 5 bases from J, with 12 bases between. The CDR3 here is CASSLLPGIHEQYF. CDR3 nucleotide sequence: TGTGCCAGCAGTTTATTACCAGGGATCCACGAGCAGTACTTC. Variable domain in full (rest from reference TRBV28 and TRBJ2-7): DVKVTQSSRYLVKRTGEKVFLECVQDMDHENMFWYRQDPGLGLRLIYFSYDVKMKEKGDIPEGYSVSREKKERFSLILESASTNQTSMYLCASSLLPGIHEQYFGPGTRLTVT.

The chain joins TRBV4-2 to TRBJ2-2; 10 bases line up with TRBD2. This CDR3 has 18 amino acids. With V trimmed by 0 bases and J by 5 bases, 9 bases remained unmatched. From germline, CDR1 is LGHNA and CDR2 YNFKEQ. The CDR3 is CASSQDGRAGGRTGELFF. CDR3 nucleotide sequence: TGTGCCAGCAGCCAAGATGGGCGAGCGGGAGGGCGAACCGGGGAGCTGTTTTTT.